The 2 T cell receptor beta chains listed next were all sequenced from one sample in a study of cytomegalovirus exposure and HLA in healthy donors. This PCR relied on a set of 60 Vbeta primers and 13 Jbeta primers. Using immunoSEQ multiplex PCR, the repertoire was profiled, and TCRdb retains in-frame clones only, with some absent. This table holds around 120,000 clones, 82% found once. Sequencing was carried out using PBMCs. The receptors derive from a male donor in good health and CMV-seropositive.

V gene TRBV29-1 combines with J gene TRBJ2-1; 8 nucleotides line up with TRBD2. CDR3 size: 14 residues. V gave up 6 bases and J gave up 6 bases; unmatched junction bases: 10. Germline V gene data show CDR1 as SQVTM and CDR2 as ANQGSEA. The CDR3 DNA is TGCAGCGTGGCCGGGACTAGTAGGGGCAATGAGCAGTTCTTC. This codes for CSVAGTSRGNEQFF.

The V gene is TRBV7-2, the J gene TRBJ2-2, with D perhaps matching TRBD2 (5 bases). With 4 bases removed from V and 0 bases from J, the gap between germline ends came to 12 bases. CDR3 length equals 16 residues. Per the germline V gene, CDR1 is SGHTA and CDR2 is FQGNSA. CDR3 coding DNA: TGTGCCAGCAGCTCCGGAGGCAGTACGAACACCGGGGAGCTGTTTTTT. This encodes CASSSGGSTNTGELFF.